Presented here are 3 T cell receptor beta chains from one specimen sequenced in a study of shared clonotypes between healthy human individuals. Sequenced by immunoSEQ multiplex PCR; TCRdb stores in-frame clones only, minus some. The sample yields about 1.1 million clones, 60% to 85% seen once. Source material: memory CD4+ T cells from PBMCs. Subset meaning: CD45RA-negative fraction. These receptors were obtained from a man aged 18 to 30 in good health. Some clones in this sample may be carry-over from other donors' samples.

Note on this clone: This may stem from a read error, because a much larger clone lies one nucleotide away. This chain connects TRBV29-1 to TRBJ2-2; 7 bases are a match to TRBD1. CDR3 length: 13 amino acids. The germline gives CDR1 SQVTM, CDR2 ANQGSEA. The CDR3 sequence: CSVNRGGTGEPFF. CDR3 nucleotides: TGCAGCGTTAACAGGGGCGGCACCGGGGAGCCGTTTTTT.

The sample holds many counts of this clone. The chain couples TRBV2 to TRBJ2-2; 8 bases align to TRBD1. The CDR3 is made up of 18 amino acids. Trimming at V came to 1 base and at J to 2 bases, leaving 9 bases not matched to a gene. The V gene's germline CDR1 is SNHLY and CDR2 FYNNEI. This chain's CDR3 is CASSEGRQGWINTGELFF. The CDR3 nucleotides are TGTGCCAGCAGTGAAGGCCGACAGGGGTGGATTAACACCGGGGAGCTGTTTTTT.

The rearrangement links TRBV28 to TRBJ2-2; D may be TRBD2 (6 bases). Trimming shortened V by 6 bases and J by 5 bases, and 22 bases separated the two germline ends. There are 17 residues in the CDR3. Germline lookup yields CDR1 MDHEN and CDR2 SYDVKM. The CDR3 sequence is CASRGLPGVEGTGELFF. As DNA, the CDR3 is TGTGCCAGCAGGGGCTTGCCGGGGGTAGAAGGAACCGGGGAGCTGTTTTTT.